This TCR beta chain was identified during a study of cytomegalovirus exposure and HLA in healthy donors. Findings of the study overall: One variant, a missense change in DCLRE1C, was linked in a later analysis to TCR beta V- and J-gene trimming. Cytomegalovirus-associated TCR beta chains were listed, numbering more than 150.

The PCR was carried out with 60 Vbeta primers and 13 Jbeta primers. Method: immunoSEQ multiplex PCR; TCRdb's copy keeps in-frame clones and lacks some. Its table records roughly 84,000 clones. As to this clone: Antigen unknown.

The source material was PBMCs. This clonotype originated in a man in his fifties in good health and CMV-seronegative.

The CDR3 loop is CASSRDRETQYF. Written as DNA, the CDR3 is TGCGCCAGCAGCCGGGACAGAGAGACCCAGTACTTC. The rearrangement joins TRBV5-1 to TRBJ2-5, with 7 bases fitting TRBD1. This CDR3 has 12 amino acids. Germline values: CDR1 SGHRS, CDR2 YFSETQ. Trimming took 4 bases from V and 4 from J; bases not matched to a gene: 1. Using reference TRBV5-1 and TRBJ2-5 for the parts outside the CDR3, the full variable domain is KAGVTQTPRYLIKTRGQQVTLSCSPISGHRSVSWYQQTPGQGLQFLFEYFSETQRNKGNFPGRFSGRQFSNSRSEMNVSTLELGDSALYLCASSRDRETQYFGPGTRLLVL.